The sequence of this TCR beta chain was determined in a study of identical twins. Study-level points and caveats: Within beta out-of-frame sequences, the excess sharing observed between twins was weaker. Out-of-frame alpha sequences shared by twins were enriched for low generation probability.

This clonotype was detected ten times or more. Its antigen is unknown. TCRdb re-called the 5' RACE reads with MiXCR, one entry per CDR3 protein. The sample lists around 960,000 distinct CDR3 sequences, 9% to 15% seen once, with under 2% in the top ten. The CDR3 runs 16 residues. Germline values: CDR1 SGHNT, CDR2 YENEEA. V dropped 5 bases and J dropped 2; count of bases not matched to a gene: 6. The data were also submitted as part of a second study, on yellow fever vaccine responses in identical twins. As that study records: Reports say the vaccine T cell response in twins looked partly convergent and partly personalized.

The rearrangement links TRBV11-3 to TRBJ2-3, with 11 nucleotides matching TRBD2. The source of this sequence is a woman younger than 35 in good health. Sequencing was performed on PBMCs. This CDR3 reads CASSMGLAEYTDTQYF. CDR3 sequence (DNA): TGTGCCAGCAGCATGGGACTAGCGGAATACACAGATACGCAGTATTTT.